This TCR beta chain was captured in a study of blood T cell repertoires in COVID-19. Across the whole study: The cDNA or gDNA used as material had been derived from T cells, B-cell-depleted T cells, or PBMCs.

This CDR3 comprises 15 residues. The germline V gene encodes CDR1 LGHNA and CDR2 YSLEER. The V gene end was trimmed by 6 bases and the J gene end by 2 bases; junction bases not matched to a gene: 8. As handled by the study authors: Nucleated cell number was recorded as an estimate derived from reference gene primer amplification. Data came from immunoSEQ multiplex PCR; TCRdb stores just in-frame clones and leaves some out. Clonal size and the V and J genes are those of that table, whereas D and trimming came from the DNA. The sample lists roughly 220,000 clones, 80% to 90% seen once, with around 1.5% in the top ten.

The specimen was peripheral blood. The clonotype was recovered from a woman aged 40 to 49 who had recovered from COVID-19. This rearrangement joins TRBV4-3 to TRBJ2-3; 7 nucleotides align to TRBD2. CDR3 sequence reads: CASSRGAGATDTQYF. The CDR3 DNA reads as TGCGCCAGCAGTAGAGGGGCGGGAGCCACAGATACGCAGTATTTT.